The clone carrying this TCR beta chain was seen more than once but under ten times. This sample was included in a study of blood T cell repertoires in COVID-19. Germline CDR1 is DFQATT and CDR2 is SNEGSKA (reference sequence). V lost 3 bases and J lost 6, with 12 bases in between. CDR3 length: 13 amino acids. Donors were grouped by their self-reported clinical history. Among Cohort 3 donors, those recovered had two negative PCRs, clearance, or symptom resolution. Sequencing was performed with immunoSEQ multiplex PCR; in TCRdb, only in-frame clones are kept and a portion is missing. The sample carries 200,000 to 300,000 clones, around nine tenths recorded once.

The sample consisted of PBMCs or T cells enriched from blood (not recorded which). The genes are TRBV20-1 and TRBJ1-5; maybe TRBD1 (5 bases). The receptor comes from a woman aged 18-29 years who had recovered from COVID-19. The chain's CDR3 is CSASWQGGQPQHF. The CDR3 region has the DNA TGCAGTGCTAGTTGGCAGGGAGGTCAGCCCCAGCATTTT.